The T cell receptor beta chain described here comes from a study of neurological immune-mediated disorders. TCRdb independently ran MiXCR on the 5' RACE reads; one entry per CDR3 protein. The table has around 70,000 distinct CDR3 sequences, 4% to 6% seen once. The CDR3 consists of 15 residues. Germline assignment: CDR1 DFQATT and CDR2 SNEGSKA (reference sequence). Trimming left V 0 bases short and J 8 bases short, with 17 bases between. This clonotype was counted many times. The sample consisted of PBMCs. The gene calls are TRBV20-1 and TRBJ2-4; a possible D gene is TRBD1 (6 bases). This clonotype originated in a woman aged 25 to 39 with multiple sclerosis. This CDR3 is CSARDGQFLGDIQYF. DNA for the CDR3: TGCAGTGCTAGAGATGGACAGTTCCTGGGGGACATTCAGTACTTC.